The 20 T cell receptor beta chains listed next were all sequenced from one sample in a study of T cells after yellow fever vaccination. TCRdb re-derived calls from the 5' RACE reads in MiXCR, one entry per CDR3 protein. The repertoire includes 300,000 to 400,000 distinct CDR3 sequences, 3% to 4.5% of them detected once, and approximately 24% sits in the top ten. The sample here was PBMCs, taken 5 days after the yellow fever booster vaccination. Receptors originate from a young man who received the YFV17D yellow fever vaccine.

V gene TRBV27 combines with J gene TRBJ1-1; D unclear. The CDR3 totals 15 residues. The germline V and J ends were trimmed by 4 bases and 4 bases, with 16 bases remaining between them. Germline CDR1 MNHEY, CDR2 SMNVEV (reference sequence). For the CDR3, the DNA is TGTGCCAGCAGTTCTGGTGGAGGGTGGGCCACTGAAGCTTTCTTT. Encoded protein: CASSSGGGWATEAFF.

This clonotype was counted only a few times. The J gene is TRBJ1-1, the V gene TRBV23-1; D gene unclear. TRBV23-1 is noted as an ORF with a role that remains uncertain. The CDR3 covers 14 residues. V was trimmed by 4 bases and J by 1 base, leaving 10 bases between them. CDR3 nucleotide sequence: TGCGCCAGCAGTCCCGACAACCCGAACACTGAAGCTTTCTTT. This encodes CASSPDNPNTEAFF.

The sample holds a few counts of this clonotype. The V call is TRBV3-1, the J call TRBJ1-2, with D unresolved. The V end lost 0 bases, the J end lost 5 bases, and 10 bases lay between the germline ends. The CDR3 runs 14 residues. Germline CDR1 is LGHDT and CDR2 is YNNKEL (reference sequence). CDR3 sequence: CASSQEPGNYGYTF. CDR3 sequence (DNA): TGTGCCAGCAGCCAAGAGCCGGGTAATTATGGCTACACCTTC. Supplemented by reference TRBV3-1 and TRBJ1-2, the full variable domain reads DTAVSQTPKYLVTQMGNDKSIKCEQNLGHDTMYWYKQDSKKFLKIMFSYNNKELIINETVPNRFSPKSPDKAHLNLHINSLELGDSAVYFCASSQEPGNYGYTFGSGTRLTVV.

This clonotype was recorded at least ten times. V gene TRBV7-9 combines with J gene TRBJ2-1; TRBD2 aligns across 7 bases. V shed 7 bases and J 0 bases; nucleotides not matched to a gene: 9. Per the germline V gene, CDR1 is SEHNR and CDR2 is FQNEAQ (reference sequence). This CDR3 has 16 residues. The CDR3 DNA reads as TGTGCCAGCATCACACAGCGGGGAAGCTCCTACAATGAGCAGTTCTTC. Translated, it gives CASITQRGSSYNEQFF.

This clonotype was found many times. V usage is TRBV5-1 and J usage is TRBJ2-1, with 9 bases matching TRBD1. Germline values: CDR1 SGHRS, CDR2 YFSETQ. The CDR3 runs 15 residues. The V segment lost 3 bases and the J segment 7 bases; nucleotides outside the gene matches: 8. CDR3 sequence: CASSSLGTGYNEQFF. In DNA, the CDR3 is TGCGCCAGCAGCTCACTCGGGACAGGGTATAATGAGCAGTTCTTC.

This clonotype appeared a few times. This chain connects TRBV3-1 to TRBJ1-5; TRBD1 is a possible D gene (6 bases). CDR1 and CDR2 (germline): LGHDT, YNNKEL (reference sequence). This CDR3 comprises 16 residues. V lost 1 base to trimming and J lost 5 bases, with 15 bases between them. In nucleotides, the CDR3 is TGTGCCAGCAGCCAAGTTTCCGGGGGCAGGGATCAGCCCCAGCATTTT. Its translation: CASSQVSGGRDQPQHF.

This clonotype has more than one count but fewer than ten. The chain couples TRBV20-1 to TRBJ2-2, with D maybe TRBD2 (7 bases). The CDR3 runs to 15 residues. CDR1 is DFQATT and CDR2 is SNEGSKA in the germline V gene (reference sequence). V was shortened by 1 base and J by 5 bases, with 14 bases between the two germline ends. CDR3 amino acids: CSARVGGPRTGELFF. The CDR3 DNA follows: TGCAGTGCTAGAGTGGGGGGGCCGAGAACCGGGGAGCTGTTTTTT.

The rearrangement uses TRBV10-2 and TRBJ1-5; D remains ambiguous. V lost 8 bases, J lost 5 bases, and 13 bases lay in between. The CDR3 contains 13 residues. CDR1 is WSHSY, CDR2 SAAADI, per germline. The CDR3 reads CASQDGEYQPQHF. In DNA, the CDR3 is TGCGCCAGCCAGGATGGAGAGTATCAGCCCCAGCATTTT.

In its sample, this clonotype was seen many times. The chain carries TRBV11-2 and TRBJ1-1; D is uncertain. V dropped 5 bases and J dropped 2 bases, with 9 bases sitting between them. The CDR3 covers 13 residues. From germline, CDR1 is SGHAT and CDR2 FQNNGV. CDR3 bases: TGTGCCAGCAGCGCCGGGGTTAACACTGAAGCTTTCTTT. Translating gives CASSAGVNTEAFF.

In this sample, this clonotype turned up a few times. V gene TRBV9 combines with J gene TRBJ2-2, with a possible D match to TRBD1 (6 bases). With 4 bases removed from V and 5 bases from J, the gap between germline ends came to 15 bases. Germline V CDR1 and CDR2: SGDLS, YYNGEE. The CDR3 runs to 15 residues. The CDR3 spells CASSPVGRGTGELFF. Written as DNA, the CDR3 is TGTGCCAGCAGCCCAGTCGGTAGGGGGACCGGGGAGCTGTTTTTT.

There are many counts of this clonotype. The V gene is TRBV27, the J gene TRBJ1-5; D is unresolved. Trimming left V 4 bases short and J 2 bases short, with 6 bases between. The germline CDR1 and CDR2 sequences are MNHEY and SMNVEV (reference sequence). The CDR3 runs 13 residues. CDR3 bases: TGTGCCAGCAGTTACAGCGGCAATCAGCCCCAGCATTTT. It translates to CASSYSGNQPQHF.

The chain uses TRBV18 and TRBJ2-3; D gene ambiguous. The length of the CDR3 is 16 residues. Germline V CDR1 and CDR2: KGHSH, LQKENI. Trimming took off 3 bases at V and 0 bases at J, with 13 bases between the two ends. CDR3 bases: TGTGCCAGCTCACCTCGGGCCCATACTAGCACAGATACGCAGTATTTT. This gives the protein CASSPRAHTSTDTQYF.

The chain carries TRBV6-5 and TRBJ2-1, with TRBD2 identical over 11 bases. In germline, CDR1 is MNHEY, CDR2 SVGAGI. Trimming took 8 bases from V and 7 from J; bases not matched to a gene: 10. The CDR3 is 15 amino acids. The CDR3 loop reads CASQGPSGGRNEQFF. Here the CDR3 DNA reads TGTGCCAGCCAGGGACCTAGCGGGGGGCGGAATGAGCAGTTCTTC.

This clonotype was recorded at least ten times. The rearrangement links TRBV6-2 or TRBV6-3 to TRBJ2-3, with 7 bases identical to TRBD2. J was trimmed by 0 bases and V by 4 bases; bases with no gene match: 10. The V gene's germline CDR1 is MNHEY and CDR2 SVGEGT. CDR3 length: 17 residues. CDR3 region: CASSSKEAGESTDTQYF. DNA for the CDR3: TGTGCCAGCAGTTCTAAGGAGGCGGGGGAGAGCACAGATACGCAGTATTTT.

V gene TRBV5-1 combines with J gene TRBJ1-1; perhaps TRBD1 as D (5 bases). Trimming shortened V by 0 bases and J by 0 bases, and 12 bases separated the two germline ends. The CDR3 consists of 16 residues. CDR1 is SGHRS and CDR2 is YFSETQ in the germline V gene. This CDR3 reads CASSLVGGRMNTEAFF. In nucleotides, the CDR3 is TGCGCCAGCAGCTTGGTCGGGGGACGGATGAACACTGAAGCTTTCTTT.

This clonotype was observed a handful of times. The rearrangement joins TRBV19 to TRBJ2-6; no firm D call. This CDR3 is 15 amino acids long. Germline-derived CDR1 and CDR2 are LNHDA and SQIVND (reference sequence). V was shortened by 3 bases and J by 3 bases, with 9 bases between the two germline ends. The CDR3, as DNA: TGTGCCAGTAGTATTGCGGCTTATGGGGCCAACGTCCTGACTTTC. Encoded protein: CASSIAAYGANVLTF.

There are a few counts of this clonotype. The J gene is TRBJ2-3, the V gene TRBV5-1; the match to TRBD2 covers 8 bases. CDR3 length: 16 amino acids. J gave up 2 bases and V 5 bases, and 10 bases lay outside the gene matches. The germline V gene encodes CDR1 SGHRS and CDR2 YFSETQ. CDR3 protein: CASSRTSLSFTDTQYF. The CDR3 bases are TGCGCCAGCAGTAGGACTAGCCTTTCGTTCACAGATACGCAGTATTTT.

This clonotype was counted a few times. This chain connects TRBV6-5 to TRBJ2-1; D might be TRBD1 (6 bases). Trimming cost V 0 bases and J 3 bases, with 12 bases left between them. This CDR3 has 16 residues. Per the germline V gene, CDR1 is MNHEY and CDR2 is SVGAGI. CDR3 region: CASSYSYRDLYNEQFF. CDR3 sequence (DNA): TGTGCCAGCAGTTACTCTTACAGGGACCTCTACAATGAGCAGTTCTTC.

The J gene is TRBJ2-3, the V gene TRBV12-3 or TRBV12-4; D gene ambiguous. V was trimmed by 3 bases and J by 7 bases, leaving 8 bases between them. The CDR3 is made up of 12 amino acids. CDR3 in DNA: TGTGCCAGCAGTTTTGCTGGGAATACGCAGTATTTT. Translation gives CASSFAGNTQYF.

This clonotype was observed at least ten times. CDR3 sequence (DNA): TGTGCCAGCAGCCCCAGGGACAGGGGCATTCAGTACTTC. This codes for CASSPRDRGIQYF. The genes are TRBV11-2 and TRBJ2-4, with 10 bases that match TRBD1. This CDR3 has 13 amino acids. Germline CDR1 is SGHAT and CDR2 is FQNNGV. Trimming at V came to 5 bases and at J to 9 bases, leaving 4 bases not matched to a gene.